This passage covers 25 T cell receptor beta chains from one sample sequenced in a study of T-cell memory formation after mild COVID-19. MiXCR, applied by TCRdb to the 5' RACE reads, yields one record per CDR3 protein. Among fewer than 350,000 distinct CDR3 sequences listed, about 20% were seen once. The material sequenced was PBMCs or a T cell subset sorted from them (not recorded which). These TCRs come from a man aged 18 to 30 who had mild COVID-19 (a few samples of this study predate the infection). Cell type and time point are not known.

This clonotype appeared a few times. The rearrangement links TRBV5-1 to TRBJ2-1, with 12 bases that match TRBD2. The germline V gene encodes CDR1 SGHRS and CDR2 YFSETQ. V lost 4 bases to trimming and J lost 10 bases; unmatched junction nucleotides: 6. The CDR3 loop spans 14 amino acids. CDR3 sequence: CASSASGGAREQFF. In DNA, the CDR3 is TGCGCCAGCAGCGCTAGCGGGGGGGCCAGGGAGCAGTTCTTC.

The V call is TRBV4-1, the J call TRBJ1-5; D is uncertain. The CDR3 is made up of 17 amino acids. V shed 5 bases and J shed 4 bases, with 21 bases lying between them. Germline V lookup: CDR1 MGHRA, CDR2 YSYEKL. CDR3 protein: CASSASPAVVGNQPQHF. CDR3 coding DNA: TGCGCCAGCAGCGCAAGTCCGGCTGTAGTTGGGAATCAGCCCCAGCATTTT.

Notes on this clonotype: As the CDR3 is not closed by the conserved phenylalanine or tryptophan, this likely results from a read error. This rearrangement joins TRBV3-1 to TRBJ2-1; D perhaps matches TRBD2 (6 bases). The V gene lost 0 bases and the J gene lost 10 bases, with 13 bases spanning the gap. CDR1 LGHDT and CDR2 YNNKEL come from the germline V gene (reference sequence). The CDR3 is 14 amino acids. CDR3 residues: CASSQELRGKEQFP. The CDR3 DNA reads TGTGCCAGCAGCCAAGAGCTCCGCGGGAAAGAGCAGTTCCCC.

This clonotype has a handful of counts. The rearrangement uses TRBV7-9 and TRBJ2-1; 8 bases match TRBD1. CDR1 SEHNR and CDR2 FQNEAQ come from the germline V gene (reference sequence). The V gene end was trimmed by 5 bases and the J gene end by 7 bases; junction bases not matched to a gene: 10. This CDR3 comprises 15 residues. The CDR3 DNA sequence: TGTGCCAGCAGCGCAAGCCGACAGGGGATGAATGAGCAGTTCTTC. This translates into CASSASRQGMNEQFF.

This chain joins TRBV9 and TRBJ1-6, with TRBD1 matching 7 bases. Germline V gene data show CDR1 as SGDLS and CDR2 as YYNGEE. V lost 7 bases, J lost 6 bases, and 7 bases stayed unmatched. The CDR3 is 14 residues long. The CDR3 nucleotides are TGTGCCAGCTCGGCCGGGACAGCTAATTCACCCCTCCACTTT. Translated: CASSAGTANSPLHF.

This clonotype has a handful of counts. The rearrangement links TRBV5-1 to TRBJ2-7; 10 bases match TRBD2. Losses at the gene ends were 4 bases for V and 2 bases for J; bases not matched to a gene: 9. This CDR3 is 16 amino acids long. Germline V gene sequence: CDR1 SGHRS, CDR2 YFSETQ. The CDR3 DNA follows: TGCGCCAGCAGCCAGACCGCTAGCGGGGGAGCCTACGAGCAGTACTTC. As protein: CASSQTASGGAYEQYF.

The chain joins TRBV4-1 to TRBJ1-6; D not certain. The length of the CDR3 is 15 residues. The V end was cut by 1 base, the J end by 8 bases, with 12 bases between. Germline V gene data show CDR1 as MGHRA and CDR2 as YSYEKL. CDR3 coding DNA: TGCGCCAGCAGCCAAGTCCTGGAACGGGATTCACCCCTCCACTTT. This gives the protein CASSQVLERDSPLHF.

This clonotype has only a few counts. The V gene is TRBV10-3, the J gene TRBJ2-3; D perhaps matches TRBD1 (5 bases). The germline V gene has CDR1 ENHRY and CDR2 SYGVKD. Trimming shortened V by 3 bases and J by 0 bases, and 22 bases separated the two germline ends. The CDR3 runs to 19 residues. This CDR3 reads CAISDPLRSGMTSTDTQYF. The CDR3 nucleotides read TGTGCCATCAGTGATCCCCTTCGCTCAGGGATGACTAGCACAGATACGCAGTATTTT.

At least ten counts were recorded for this clonotype. This chain links TRBV3-1 with TRBJ2-3, with TRBD2 matching 8 bases. Germline V CDR1 and CDR2: LGHDT, YNNKEL (reference sequence). The CDR3 is made up of 13 amino acids. V was pared by 8 bases and J by 6 bases, with 7 bases of the junction left unmatched. CDR3 sequence: CASQPGGRDTQYF. CDR3 nucleotides: TGTGCCAGCCAACCGGGGGGGCGTGATACGCAGTATTTT.

This clonotype was counted many times. The chain links TRBV7-6 to TRBJ2-3, with TRBD1 as a possible D gene (6 bases). Germline V gene data show CDR1 as SGHVS and CDR2 as FNYEAQ. The CDR3 contains 16 residues. The germline V and J ends were trimmed by 3 bases and 2 bases, with 15 bases remaining between them. DNA for the CDR3: TGTGCCAGCAGCTTTACGGGTAGGGGGTACACAGATACGCAGTATTTT. This gives the protein CASSFTGRGYTDTQYF.

This clonotype was counted between two and nine times. The gene calls are TRBV6-2 or TRBV6-3 and TRBJ2-7; 10 nucleotides match TRBD1. Germline values: CDR1 MNHEY, CDR2 SVGEGT. CDR3 length equals 14 residues. Unmatched junction bases numbered 6, after V lost 6 bases and J lost 4 bases. The CDR3 DNA sequence: TGTGCCAGCAGAAGGACGGGACAGGGGTACGAGCAGTACGTC. It specifies CASRRTGQGYEQYV.

This clonotype showed up many times. The genes are TRBV6-2 or TRBV6-3 and TRBJ1-1; D might be TRBD1 (5 bases). Germline CDR1 MNHEY, CDR2 SVGEGT. The length of the CDR3 is 15 residues. Trimming pared 2 bases from V and 0 bases from J, leaving 10 bases between. CDR3 nucleotides: TGTGCCAGCAGTTACCATGGGGCAGTGAACACTGAAGCTTTCTTT. The encoded protein is CASSYHGAVNTEAFF.

In this sample, this clonotype turned up a few times. V gene TRBV4-1 combines with J gene TRBJ2-3; D gene unclear. Between the trimmed V and J ends, which lost 3 bases and 2 bases, there was a span of 9 bases. The CDR3 runs to 14 residues. The germline CDR1 and CDR2 sequences are MGHRA and YSYEKL. The CDR3 DNA reads TGCGCCAGCAGCCAGGATCACCACACAGATACGCAGTATTTT. Translation: CASSQDHHTDTQYF.

Many counts were recorded for this clonotype. CDR3 loop: CAAGGSSYNEQFF. CDR3 DNA: TGTGCCGCGGGGGGGAGCTCCTACAATGAGCAGTTCTTC. The V gene is TRBV3-1, the J gene TRBJ2-1; 9 bases map to TRBD2. Germline V gives CDR1 LGHDT, CDR2 YNNKEL (reference sequence). This CDR3 comprises 13 residues. After removal of 11 bases from V and 0 bases from J, the junction contained 2 bases not matched to a gene.

This clonotype has more than one count but fewer than ten. This chain links TRBV7-9 with TRBJ2-1, with D possibly being TRBD1 (6 bases). Germline V lookup: CDR1 SEHNR, CDR2 FQNEAQ (reference sequence). Trimming stripped 6 bases from V and 1 base from J, with 16 bases between. CDR3 length: 16 amino acids. The CDR3 protein is CASRANPGVSYNEQFF. In DNA, the CDR3 is TGTGCCAGCAGAGCCAACCCAGGGGTTTCCTACAATGAGCAGTTCTTC.

The chain couples TRBV7-9 to TRBJ2-7; D is unclear. V lost 6 bases to trimming and J lost 4 bases, with 7 bases between them. The CDR3 contains 11 residues. In germline, CDR1 is SEHNR, CDR2 FQNEAQ (reference sequence). The CDR3 reads CASRGEYEQYF. The CDR3 coding sequence is TGTGCCAGCAGGGGCGAGTACGAGCAGTACTTC.

J is TRBJ2-3 and V is TRBV29-1, with D tentatively TRBD2 (5 bases). V was pared by 0 bases and J by 6 bases, with 16 bases between. Per the germline V gene, CDR1 is SQVTM and CDR2 is ANQGSEA. This CDR3 region has 15 residues. The CDR3 nucleotides are TGCAGCGTTGAAGATCTCCATAGGCCGGGGGATACGCAGTATTTT. It is translated as CSVEDLHRPGDTQYF.

A few counts support this clonotype. This chain uses TRBV6-1 with TRBJ2-3; D may match TRBD1 or TRBD2 (6 bases each). The CDR3 runs 19 residues. V shed 6 bases and J shed 1 base, with 26 bases lying between them. From germline, CDR1 is MNHNS and CDR2 SASEGT. The CDR3 DNA sequence: TGTGCCAGCAGCCCGGCGGGGTGGACAGCCCCCCGGGGCACAGATACGCAGTATTTT. It encodes CASSPAGWTAPRGTDTQYF.

This clonotype was detected only a few times. The V gene is TRBV5-5, the J gene TRBJ2-5; TRBD1 might be the D (5 bases). CDR1 SGHKS and CDR2 YYEKEE come from the germline V gene (reference sequence). The CDR3 has 17 amino acids. Trimming removed 0 bases at V and 7 bases at J, with 22 bases between. CDR3 coding DNA: TGTGCCAGCAGCTTGGCCGAAGTGACAGCAGCCACACGGACCCAGTACTTC. This sequence encodes CASSLAEVTAATRTQYF.

The chain combines TRBV5-6 with TRBJ1-6; 8 bases map to TRBD1. V gave up 3 bases and J gave up 8 bases; unmatched junction bases: 1. This CDR3 is built from 13 residues. Germline V gives CDR1 SGHDT, CDR2 YYEEEE. This CDR3 reads CASSSDRDSPLHF. In nucleotides, the CDR3 is TGTGCCAGCAGCTCGGACAGGGATTCACCCCTCCACTTT. Using reference TRBV5-6 and TRBJ1-6 for the parts outside the CDR3, the full variable domain is DAGVTQSPTHLIKTRGQQVTLRCSPKSGHDTVSWYQQALGQGPQFIFQYYEEEERQRGNFPDRFSGHQFPNYSSELNVNALLLGDSALYLCASSSDRDSPLHFGNGTRLTVT.

The chain recombines TRBV7-2 with TRBJ1-5; D gene uncertain. CDR3 length: 12 amino acids. The germline V and J ends were trimmed by 5 bases and 11 bases, with 13 bases remaining between them. Germline CDR1 and CDR2: SGHTA and FQGNSA. The CDR3 bases are TGTGCCAGCAGCCCGACCAGCGGCGCCCAGCATTTT. Protein: CASSPTSGAQHF. The variable domain in full, with the rest retrieved from reference TRBV7-2 and TRBJ1-5, is GAGVSQSPSNKVTEKGKDVELRCDPISGHTALYWYRQSLGQGLEFLIYFQGNSAPDKSGLPSDRFSAERTGGSVSTLTIQRTQQEDSAVYLCASSPTSGAQHFGDGTRLSIL.

This chain uses TRBV20-1 with TRBJ1-1; no firm D call. V dropped 2 bases and J dropped 1 base, with 11 bases sitting between them. The CDR3 sequence is 14 residues long. Germline CDR1 DFQATT, CDR2 SNEGSKA (reference sequence). This chain's CDR3 is CSARRRGGNTEAFF. The CDR3 bases are TGCAGTGCTAGACGACGGGGAGGGAACACTGAAGCTTTCTTT.

This clonotype occurred many times. This chain uses TRBV7-2 with TRBJ2-5; TRBD1 matches 9 bases. Unmatched junction bases numbered 13, after V lost 6 bases and J lost 5 bases. This CDR3 comprises 16 residues. Germline V gives CDR1 SGHTA, CDR2 FQGNSA. The CDR3 region is CASRLQEGDRAETQYF. CDR3 nucleotides: TGTGCCAGCAGACTTCAGGAAGGGGACAGGGCGGAGACCCAGTACTTC. Together with reference TRBV7-2 and TRBJ2-5, the CDR3 gives the full variable domain: GAGVSQSPSNKVTEKGKDVELRCDPISGHTALYWYRQSLGQGLEFLIYFQGNSAPDKSGLPSDRFSAERTGGSVSTLTIQRTQQEDSAVYLCASRLQEGDRAETQYFGPGTRLLVL.

In its sample, this clonotype was seen many times. The rearrangement uses TRBV7-2 and TRBJ2-5; tentatively, D is TRBD1 (6 bases). Germline lookup yields CDR1 SGHTA and CDR2 FQGNSA. This CDR3 comprises 15 residues. V was pared by 0 bases and J by 5 bases, with 13 bases between. The CDR3 loop is CASSLANQGWETQYF. CDR3 bases: TGTGCCAGCAGCTTAGCGAACCAGGGGTGGGAGACCCAGTACTTC.

This clonotype was observed many times. The V gene is TRBV6-2 or TRBV6-3, the J gene TRBJ2-3; the match to TRBD2 covers 8 bases. V was clipped by 4 bases and J by 10 bases; unmatched bases: 4. Germline V gene sequence: CDR1 MNHEY, CDR2 SVGEGT. The CDR3 runs to 12 residues. DNA for the CDR3: TGTGCCAGCAGTTCCAGCGGGGGCCCGCAGTATTTT. Translated: CASSSSGGPQYF.